This TCR beta chain was recorded in a study of PD-1 blockade in classical Hodgkin lymphoma. Regarding the study as a whole: Lower baseline TCR diversity was reported for newly diagnosed patients than for healthy donors.

V shed 1 base and J shed 6 bases, with 13 bases lying between them. CDR1 is SEHNR, CDR2 FQNEAQ, per germline (reference sequence). The CDR3 is 15 amino acids. This clone has only a few counts. No antigen is known for it. Time point described: newly diagnosed, previously untreated cHL patient sample. Magnetic negative selection was used to purify CD4+ T cells from PBMCs that had been thawed. Using immunoSEQ multiplex PCR, the repertoire was profiled, and TCRdb retains in-frame clones only, with some absent. The sample consists of some 30,000 clones, about 88% of them appearing once. This sequence originates from a human donor with classical Hodgkin lymphoma. The sequenced sample consisted of CD4+ T cells from blood. This chain connects TRBV7-9 to TRBJ1-5; D is ambiguous. The DNA for the CDR3 is TGTGCCAGCAGCTTAGGGCCTGCCAGAAGTCAGCCCCAGCATTTT. It is translated as CASSLGPARSQPQHF.